The present T cell receptor beta chain was sequenced within a study of OX40 agonist ivuxolimab in advanced cancers. Study in general: Ivuxolimab is an agonistic anti-OX40 (CD134) antibody, and patients were treated with it. Every 2 weeks, patients got intravenous ivuxolimab at one of six dose levels (0.01-10 mg/kg). Hepatocellular carcinoma, melanoma, renal cell or head and neck cancer affected the dose-escalation patients.

Study-wide points: The study found that CD8+ T cells averaged more expanded clones than CD4+.

Looked up from germline, CDR1 is MNHEY and CDR2 is SMNVEV (reference sequence). The CDR3 runs 14 residues. V shed 7 bases and J 2 bases; nucleotides not matched to a gene: 7. Sequencing was performed with immunoSEQ multiplex PCR; in TCRdb, only in-frame clones are kept and a portion is missing. Among about 150,000 clones listed, 85% to 95% were seen once. In the case of this clone: No antigen is known for it.

This TCR was recovered from an adult with an advanced solid tumor such as melanoma, head and neck, liver or kidney cancer. The sample here was CD4+ or CD8+ T cells sorted from blood, taken in a trial of the OX40 agonist ivuxolimab. The chain has TRBV27 and TRBJ2-7, with 8 bases fitting TRBD2. CDR3 DNA: TGTGCCAGCACTTATAGCGGGAAACCCTACGAGCAGTACTTC. Translating it yields CASTYSGKPYEQYF.